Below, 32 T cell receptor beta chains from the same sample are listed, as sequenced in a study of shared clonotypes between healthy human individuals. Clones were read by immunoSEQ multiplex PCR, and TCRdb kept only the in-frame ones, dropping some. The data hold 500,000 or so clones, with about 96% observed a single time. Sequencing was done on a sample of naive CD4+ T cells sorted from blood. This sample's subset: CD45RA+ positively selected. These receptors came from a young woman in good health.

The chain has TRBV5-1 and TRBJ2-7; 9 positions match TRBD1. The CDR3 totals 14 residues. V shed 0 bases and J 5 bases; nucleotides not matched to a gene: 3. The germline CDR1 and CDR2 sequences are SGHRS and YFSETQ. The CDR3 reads CASSLATGGDEQYF. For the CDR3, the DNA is TGCGCCAGCAGCTTGGCAACAGGGGGCGACGAGCAGTACTTC. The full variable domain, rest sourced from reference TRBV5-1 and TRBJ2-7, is KAGVTQTPRYLIKTRGQQVTLSCSPISGHRSVSWYQQTPGQGLQFLFEYFSETQRNKGNFPGRFSGRQFSNSRSEMNVSTLELGDSALYLCASSLATGGDEQYFGPGTRLTVT.

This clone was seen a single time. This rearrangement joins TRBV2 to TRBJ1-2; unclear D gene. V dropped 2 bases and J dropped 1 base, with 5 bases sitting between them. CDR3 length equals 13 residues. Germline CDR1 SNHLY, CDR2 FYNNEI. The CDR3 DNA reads TGTGCCAGCAGTGAACAGGATAACTATGGCTACACCTTC. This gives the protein CASSEQDNYGYTF.

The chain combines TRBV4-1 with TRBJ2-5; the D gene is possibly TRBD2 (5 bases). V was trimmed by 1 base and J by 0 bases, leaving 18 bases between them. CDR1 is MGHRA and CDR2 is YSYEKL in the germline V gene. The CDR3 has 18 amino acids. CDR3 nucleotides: TGCGCCAGCAGCCAAGTCGTCCCAAGAGGGAAGTACCAAGAGACCCAGTACTTC. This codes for CASSQVVPRGKYQETQYF.

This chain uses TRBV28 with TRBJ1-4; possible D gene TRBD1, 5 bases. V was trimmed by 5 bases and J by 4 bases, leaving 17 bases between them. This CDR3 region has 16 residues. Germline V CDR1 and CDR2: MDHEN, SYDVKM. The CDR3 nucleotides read TGTGCCAGCAGTAAGAAACAGGCTTTCCTTAATGAAAAACTGTTTTTT. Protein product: CASSKKQAFLNEKLFF. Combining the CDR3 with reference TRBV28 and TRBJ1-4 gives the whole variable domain DVKVTQSSRYLVKRTGEKVFLECVQDMDHENMFWYRQDPGLGLRLIYFSYDVKMKEKGDIPEGYSVSREKKERFSLILESASTNQTSMYLCASSKKQAFLNEKLFFGSGTQLSVL.

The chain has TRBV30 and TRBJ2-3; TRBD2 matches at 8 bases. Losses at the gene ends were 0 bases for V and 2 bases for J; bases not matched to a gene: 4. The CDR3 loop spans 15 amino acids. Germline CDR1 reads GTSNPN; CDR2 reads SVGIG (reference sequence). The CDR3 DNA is TGTGCCTGGAGTGTTCCAGCGGGAGACACAGATACGCAGTATTTT. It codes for CAWSVPAGDTDTQYF.

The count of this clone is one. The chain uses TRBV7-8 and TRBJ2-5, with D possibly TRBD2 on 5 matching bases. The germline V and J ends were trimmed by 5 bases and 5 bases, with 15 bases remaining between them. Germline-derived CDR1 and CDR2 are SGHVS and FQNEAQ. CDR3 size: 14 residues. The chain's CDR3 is CASSISVLAETQYF. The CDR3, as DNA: TGTGCCAGCAGCATTAGCGTGCTGGCTGAGACCCAGTACTTC.

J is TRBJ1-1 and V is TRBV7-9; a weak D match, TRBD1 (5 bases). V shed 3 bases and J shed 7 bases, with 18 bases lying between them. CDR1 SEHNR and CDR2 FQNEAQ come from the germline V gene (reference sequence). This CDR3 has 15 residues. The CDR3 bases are TGTGCCAGCAGCTTTAACGGGGCCGCCCCTGGTGAAGCTTTCTTT. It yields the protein CASSFNGAAPGEAFF.

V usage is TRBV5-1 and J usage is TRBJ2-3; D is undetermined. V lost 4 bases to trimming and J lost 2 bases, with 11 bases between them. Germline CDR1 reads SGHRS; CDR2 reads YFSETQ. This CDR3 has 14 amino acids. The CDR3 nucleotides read TGCGCCAGCAGCCCCGGCAGCCACACAGATACGCAGTATTTT. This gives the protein CASSPGSHTDTQYF.

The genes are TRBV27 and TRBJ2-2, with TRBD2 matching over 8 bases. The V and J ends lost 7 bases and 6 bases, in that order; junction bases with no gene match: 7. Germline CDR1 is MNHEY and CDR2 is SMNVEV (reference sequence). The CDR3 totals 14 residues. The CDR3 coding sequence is TGTGCCAGCAAAAGCGGGAGAAGTCCCGGGGAGCTGTTTTTT. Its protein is CASKSGRSPGELFF.

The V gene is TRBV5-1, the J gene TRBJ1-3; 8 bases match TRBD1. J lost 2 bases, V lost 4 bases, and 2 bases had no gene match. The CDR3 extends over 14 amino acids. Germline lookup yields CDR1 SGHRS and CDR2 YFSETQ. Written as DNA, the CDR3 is TGCGCCAGCAGCACGACAGGGGCTGGAAACACCATATATTTT. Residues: CASSTTGAGNTIYF.

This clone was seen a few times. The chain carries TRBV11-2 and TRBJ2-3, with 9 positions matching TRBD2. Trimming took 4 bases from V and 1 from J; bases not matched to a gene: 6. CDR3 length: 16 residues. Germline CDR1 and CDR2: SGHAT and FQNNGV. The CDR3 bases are TGTGCCAGCAGCTCGAGCGGGAGGAACGGCACAGATACGCAGTATTTT. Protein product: CASSSSGRNGTDTQYF.

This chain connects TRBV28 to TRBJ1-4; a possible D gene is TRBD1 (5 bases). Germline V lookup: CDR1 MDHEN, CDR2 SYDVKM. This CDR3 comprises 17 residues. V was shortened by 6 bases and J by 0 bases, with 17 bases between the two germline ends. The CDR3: CASSLSGTASTNEKLFF. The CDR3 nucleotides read TGTGCCAGCAGCTTGTCCGGGACGGCCTCAACTAATGAAAAACTGTTTTTT.

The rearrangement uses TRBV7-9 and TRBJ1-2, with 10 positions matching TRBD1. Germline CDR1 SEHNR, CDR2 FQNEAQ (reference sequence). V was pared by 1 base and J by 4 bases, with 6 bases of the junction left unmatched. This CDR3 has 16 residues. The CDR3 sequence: CASSLGEGQGTYGYTF. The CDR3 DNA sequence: TGTGCCAGCAGCTTAGGGGAGGGACAGGGGACCTATGGCTACACCTTC.

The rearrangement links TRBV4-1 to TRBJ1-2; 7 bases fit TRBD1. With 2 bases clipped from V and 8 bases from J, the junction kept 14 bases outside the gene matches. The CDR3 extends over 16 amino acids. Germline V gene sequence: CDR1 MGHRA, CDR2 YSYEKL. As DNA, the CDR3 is TGCGCCAGCAGCCAACCCGGACAGGTAACGACGCGCGGCTACACCTTC. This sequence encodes CASSQPGQVTTRGYTF.

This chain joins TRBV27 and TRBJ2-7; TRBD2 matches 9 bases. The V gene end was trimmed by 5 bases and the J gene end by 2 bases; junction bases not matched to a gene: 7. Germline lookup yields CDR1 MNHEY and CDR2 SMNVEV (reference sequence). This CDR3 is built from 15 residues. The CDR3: CASSPQREVPYEQYF. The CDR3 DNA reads TGTGCCAGCAGTCCACAGCGGGAGGTACCCTACGAGCAGTACTTC.

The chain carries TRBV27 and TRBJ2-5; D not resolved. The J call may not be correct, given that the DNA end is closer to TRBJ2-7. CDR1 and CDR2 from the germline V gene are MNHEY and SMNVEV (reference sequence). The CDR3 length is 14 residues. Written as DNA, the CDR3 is TGTGCCAGCAGTCCACTAACCCCAAACTACGAGCAGTACTTC. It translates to CASSPLTPNYEQYF.

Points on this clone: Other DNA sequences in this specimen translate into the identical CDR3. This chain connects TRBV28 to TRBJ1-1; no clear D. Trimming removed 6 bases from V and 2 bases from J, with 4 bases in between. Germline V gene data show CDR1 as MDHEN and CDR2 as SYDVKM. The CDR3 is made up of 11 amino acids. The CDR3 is CASRSNTEAFF. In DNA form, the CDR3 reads TGTGCCAGCAGGAGCAACACTGAAGCTTTCTTT.

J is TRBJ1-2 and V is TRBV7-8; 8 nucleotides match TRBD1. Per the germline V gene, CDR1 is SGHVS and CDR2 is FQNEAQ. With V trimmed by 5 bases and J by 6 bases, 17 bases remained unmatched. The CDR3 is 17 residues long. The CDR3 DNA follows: TGTGCCAGCAGCCGGAGACAGGGGCGTATCCCTATAAATGGCTACACCTTC. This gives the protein CASSRRQGRIPINGYTF.

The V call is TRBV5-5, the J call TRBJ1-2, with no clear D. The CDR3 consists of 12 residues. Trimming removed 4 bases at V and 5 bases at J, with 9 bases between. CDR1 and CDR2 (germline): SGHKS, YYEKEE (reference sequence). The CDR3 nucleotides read TGTGCCAGCAGCCCGCTCGGGTATGGCTACACCTTC. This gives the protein CASSPLGYGYTF.

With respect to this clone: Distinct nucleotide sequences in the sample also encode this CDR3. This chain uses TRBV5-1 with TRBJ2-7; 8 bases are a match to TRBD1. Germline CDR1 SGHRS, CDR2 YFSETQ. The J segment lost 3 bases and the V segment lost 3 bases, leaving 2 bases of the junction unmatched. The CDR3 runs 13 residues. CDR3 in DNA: TGCGCCAGCAGCTCCGGACAGGGCTACGAGCAGTACTTC. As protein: CASSSGQGYEQYF.

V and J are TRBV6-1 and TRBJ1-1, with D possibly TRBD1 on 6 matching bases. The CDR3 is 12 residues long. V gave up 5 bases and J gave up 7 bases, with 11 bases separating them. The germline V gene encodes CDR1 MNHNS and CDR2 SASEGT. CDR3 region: CASSLQGYEAFF. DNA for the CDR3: TGTGCCAGCAGTTTACAGGGATATGAAGCTTTCTTT.

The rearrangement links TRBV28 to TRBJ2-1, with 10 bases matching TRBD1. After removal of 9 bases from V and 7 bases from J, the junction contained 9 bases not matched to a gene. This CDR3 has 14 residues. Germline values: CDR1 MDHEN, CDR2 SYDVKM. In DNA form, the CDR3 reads TGTGCCAGGTCCGGGACAGGGGTTCGGAATGAGCAGTTCTTC. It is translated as CARSGTGVRNEQFF.

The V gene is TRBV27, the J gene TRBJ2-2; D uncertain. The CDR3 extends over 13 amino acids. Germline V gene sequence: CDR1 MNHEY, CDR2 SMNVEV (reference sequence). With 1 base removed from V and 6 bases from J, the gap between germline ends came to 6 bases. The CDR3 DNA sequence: TGTGCCAGCAGTTTATTTGGATCCGGGGAGCTGTTTTTT. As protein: CASSLFGSGELFF.

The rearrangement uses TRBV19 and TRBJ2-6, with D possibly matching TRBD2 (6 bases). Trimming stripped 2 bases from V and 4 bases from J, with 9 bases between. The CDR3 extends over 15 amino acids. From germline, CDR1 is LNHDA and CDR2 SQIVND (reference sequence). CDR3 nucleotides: TGTGCCAGTAGTATATCGGGAGTAGGGGCCAACGTCCTGACTTTC. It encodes CASSISGVGANVLTF.

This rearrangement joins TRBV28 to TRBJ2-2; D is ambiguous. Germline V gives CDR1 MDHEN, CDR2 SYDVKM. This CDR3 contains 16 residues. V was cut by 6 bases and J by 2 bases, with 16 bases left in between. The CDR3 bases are TGTGCCAGCAGCTCCCAAGTCTTTTTTAACACCGGGGAGCTGTTTTTT. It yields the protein CASSSQVFFNTGELFF.

The CDR3 DNA sequence: TGTGCCAGCAGCACCTCAGGTGGGGCCAACGTCCTGACTTTC. Translation gives CASSTSGGANVLTF. The V call is TRBV7-7, the J call TRBJ2-6; no reliable D call. The length of the CDR3 is 14 residues. V was trimmed by 5 bases and J by 3 bases, leaving 8 bases between them. Germline values: CDR1 SSHAT, CDR2 FNYEAQ (reference sequence). Together with reference TRBV7-7 and TRBJ2-6, the CDR3 gives the full variable domain: GAGVSQSPRYKVTKRGQDVTLRCDPISSHATLYWYQQALGQGPEFLTYFNYEAQPDKSGLPSDRFSAERPEGSISTLTIQRTEQRDSAMYRCASSTSGGANVLTFGAGSRLTVL.

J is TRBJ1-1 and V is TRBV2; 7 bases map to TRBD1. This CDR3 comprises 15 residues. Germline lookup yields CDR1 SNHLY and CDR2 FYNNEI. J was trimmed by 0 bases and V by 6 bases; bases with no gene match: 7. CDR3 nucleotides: TGTGCCAGCAGCCTACAGGGGCTGATGAACACTGAAGCTTTCTTT. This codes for CASSLQGLMNTEAFF.

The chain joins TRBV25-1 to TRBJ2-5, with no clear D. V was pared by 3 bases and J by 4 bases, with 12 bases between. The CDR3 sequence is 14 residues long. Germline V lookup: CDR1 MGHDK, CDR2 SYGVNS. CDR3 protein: CASSEVRKGETQYF. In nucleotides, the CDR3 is TGTGCCAGCAGTGAGGTCAGGAAGGGAGAGACCCAGTACTTC.

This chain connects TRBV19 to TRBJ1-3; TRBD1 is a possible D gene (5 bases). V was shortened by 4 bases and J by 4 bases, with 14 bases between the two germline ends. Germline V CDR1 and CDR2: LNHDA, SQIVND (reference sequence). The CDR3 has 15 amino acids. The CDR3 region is CASSKRGVAGNTIYF. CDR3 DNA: TGTGCCAGTAGTAAACGGGGGGTAGCCGGAAACACCATATATTTT.

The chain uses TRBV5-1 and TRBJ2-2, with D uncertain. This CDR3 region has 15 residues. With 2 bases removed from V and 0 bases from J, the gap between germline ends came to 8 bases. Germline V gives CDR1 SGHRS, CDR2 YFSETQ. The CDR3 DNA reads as TGCGCCAGCAGCTTCACCGGGCCGAACACCGGGGAGCTGTTTTTT. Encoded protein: CASSFTGPNTGELFF.

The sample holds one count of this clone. The CDR3, as DNA: TGTGCCAGCAGTTCGGGGACTAACCGCCGGGGTACGCAGTATTTT. Protein sequence: CASSSGTNRRGTQYF. The chain has TRBV27 and TRBJ2-3; TRBD2 matches 7 bases. V shed 4 bases and J 8 bases; nucleotides not matched to a gene: 12. Germline V gene sequence: CDR1 MNHEY, CDR2 SMNVEV (reference sequence). The CDR3 extends over 15 amino acids.

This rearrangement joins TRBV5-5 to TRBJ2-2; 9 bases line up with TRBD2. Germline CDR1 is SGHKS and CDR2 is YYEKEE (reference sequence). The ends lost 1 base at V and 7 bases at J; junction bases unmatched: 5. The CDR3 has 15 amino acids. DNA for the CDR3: TGTGCCAGCAGCTTGTTAGCGGGAGAAGGCGGGGAGCTGTTTTTT. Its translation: CASSLLAGEGGELFF.